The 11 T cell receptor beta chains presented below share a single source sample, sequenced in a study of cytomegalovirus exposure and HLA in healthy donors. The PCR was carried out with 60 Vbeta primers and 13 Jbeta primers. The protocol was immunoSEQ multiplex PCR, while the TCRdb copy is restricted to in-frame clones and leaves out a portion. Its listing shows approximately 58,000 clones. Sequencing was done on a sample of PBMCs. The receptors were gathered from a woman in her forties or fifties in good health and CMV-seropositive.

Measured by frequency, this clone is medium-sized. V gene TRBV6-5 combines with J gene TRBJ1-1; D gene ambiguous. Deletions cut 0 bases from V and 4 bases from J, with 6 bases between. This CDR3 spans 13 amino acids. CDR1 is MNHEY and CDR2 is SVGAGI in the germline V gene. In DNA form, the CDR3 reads TGTGCCAGCAGTTACTCTGGAGGCACTGAAGCTTTCTTT. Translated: CASSYSGGTEAFF.

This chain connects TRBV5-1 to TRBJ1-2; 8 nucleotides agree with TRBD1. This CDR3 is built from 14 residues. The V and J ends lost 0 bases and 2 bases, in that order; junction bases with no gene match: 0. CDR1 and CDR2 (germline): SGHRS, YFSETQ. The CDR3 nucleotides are TGCGCCAGCAGCTTGGGACAGGGGAACTATGGCTACACCTTC. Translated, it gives CASSLGQGNYGYTF.

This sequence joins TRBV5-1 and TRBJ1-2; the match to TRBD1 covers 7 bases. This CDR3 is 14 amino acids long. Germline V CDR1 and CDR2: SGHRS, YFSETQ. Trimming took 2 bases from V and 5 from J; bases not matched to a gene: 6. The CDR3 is CASSFSSTGYGYTF. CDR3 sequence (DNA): TGCGCCAGCAGCTTCTCGTCGACAGGGTATGGCTACACCTTC.

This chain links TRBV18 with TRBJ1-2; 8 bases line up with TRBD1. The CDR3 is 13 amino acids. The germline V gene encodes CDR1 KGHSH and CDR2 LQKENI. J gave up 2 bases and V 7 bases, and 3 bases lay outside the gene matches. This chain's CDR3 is CASFRTGNYGYTF. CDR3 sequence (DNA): TGTGCCAGCTTCCGGACAGGGAACTATGGCTACACCTTC.

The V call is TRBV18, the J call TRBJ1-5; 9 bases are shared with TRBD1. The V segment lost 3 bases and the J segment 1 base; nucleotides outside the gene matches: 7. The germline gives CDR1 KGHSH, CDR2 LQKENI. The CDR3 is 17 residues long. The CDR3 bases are TGTGCCAGCTCACCGCCAGGGACAGGGCCGAGCAATCAGCCCCAGCATTTT. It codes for CASSPPGTGPSNQPQHF.

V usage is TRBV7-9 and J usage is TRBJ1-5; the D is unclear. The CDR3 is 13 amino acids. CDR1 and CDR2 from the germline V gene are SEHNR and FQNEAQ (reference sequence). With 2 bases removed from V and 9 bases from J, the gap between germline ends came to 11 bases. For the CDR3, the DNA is TGTGCCAGCAGCTTAACGGACTCTGGGCCCCAGCATTTT. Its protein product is CASSLTDSGPQHF.

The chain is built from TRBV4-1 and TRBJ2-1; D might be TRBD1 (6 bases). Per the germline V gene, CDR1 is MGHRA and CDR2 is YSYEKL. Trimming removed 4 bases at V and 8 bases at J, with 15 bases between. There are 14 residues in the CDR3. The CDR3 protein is CASSRVTGFDEQFF. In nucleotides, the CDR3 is TGCGCCAGCAGCCGAGTAACAGGGTTCGATGAGCAGTTCTTC.

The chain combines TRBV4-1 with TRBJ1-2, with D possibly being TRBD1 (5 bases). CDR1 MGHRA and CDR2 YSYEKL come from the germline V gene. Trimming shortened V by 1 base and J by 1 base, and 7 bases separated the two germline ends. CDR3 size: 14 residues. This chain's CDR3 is CASSQGDSNYGYTF. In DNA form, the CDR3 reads TGCGCCAGCAGCCAAGGAGACAGTAACTATGGCTACACCTTC.

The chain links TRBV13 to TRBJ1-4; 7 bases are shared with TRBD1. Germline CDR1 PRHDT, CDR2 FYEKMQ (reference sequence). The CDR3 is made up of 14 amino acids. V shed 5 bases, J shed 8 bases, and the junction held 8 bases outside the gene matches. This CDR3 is CASSLRQGGEKLFF. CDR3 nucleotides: TGTGCCAGCAGCCTCAGACAGGGAGGCGAAAAACTGTTTTTT.

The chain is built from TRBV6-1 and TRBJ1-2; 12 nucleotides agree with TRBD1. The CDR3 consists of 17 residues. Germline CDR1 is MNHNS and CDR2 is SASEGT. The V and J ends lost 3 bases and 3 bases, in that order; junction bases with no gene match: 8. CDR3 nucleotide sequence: TGTGCCAGCAGTGATCCCGGGACAGGGGGCGTATACTATGGCTACACCTTC. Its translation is CASSDPGTGGVYYGYTF.

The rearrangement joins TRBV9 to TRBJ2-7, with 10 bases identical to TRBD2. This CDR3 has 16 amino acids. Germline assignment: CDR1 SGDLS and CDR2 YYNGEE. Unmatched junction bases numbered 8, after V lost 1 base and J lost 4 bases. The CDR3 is CASSVTPLAGEYEQYF. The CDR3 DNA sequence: TGTGCCAGCAGCGTAACTCCCCTAGCGGGGGAGTACGAGCAGTACTTC.